A single sample is the source of the 28 T cell receptor beta chains below, sequenced in a study of shared clonotypes between healthy human individuals. The method was immunoSEQ multiplex PCR; TCRdb's version includes in-frame clones alone and lacks a portion of them. The repertoire holds 2 million to 2.5 million clones, around 95% seen once, with 0.1% to 0.15% in the top ten. The sequenced material came from naive CD4+ T cells sorted from blood. The subset here: CD45RA+ positively selected. Receptors originate from a young man in good health.

This chain joins TRBV6-6 and TRBJ2-2; a possible D gene is TRBD1 (6 bases). The length of the CDR3 is 13 residues. V lost 4 bases to trimming and J lost 7 bases, with 10 bases between them. Per the germline V gene, CDR1 is MNHNY and CDR2 is SVGAGI (reference sequence). CDR3 sequence reads: CASSSHRVGELFF. CDR3 DNA sequence: TGTGCCAGCAGTTCTCACAGGGTCGGGGAGCTGTTTTTT.

This sequence joins TRBV5-1 and TRBJ2-7; tentatively, D is TRBD1 or TRBD2 (5 bases each). The germline gives CDR1 SGHRS, CDR2 YFSETQ. The V gene lost 4 bases and the J gene lost 6 bases, with 17 bases spanning the gap. The CDR3 runs to 14 residues. CDR3 DNA: TGCGCCAGCAGCGAGGGGACGCCGACGGGCGAGCAGTACTTC. Its translation: CASSEGTPTGEQYF.

This chain links TRBV10-1 with TRBJ2-1; D not resolved. CDR3 size: 12 residues. Germline CDR1 WNHNN, CDR2 SYGVQD (reference sequence). The germline V and J ends were trimmed by 3 bases and 10 bases, with 10 bases remaining between them. This chain's CDR3 is CASSDSAREQFF. The CDR3 DNA sequence: TGCGCCAGCAGTGACTCCGCTAGGGAGCAGTTCTTC.

This clone was detected only once. The chain is built from TRBV6-1 and TRBJ1-4, with a weak D call TRBD1 (6 bases). Germline V CDR1 and CDR2: MNHNS, SASEGT. V was pared by 5 bases and J by 7 bases, with 14 bases between. The CDR3 loop spans 14 amino acids. The CDR3 reads CASSTAGVAEKLFF. In DNA form, the CDR3 reads TGTGCCAGCAGTACCGCAGGGGTGGCTGAAAAACTGTTTTTT.

A single count supports this clone. The same CDR3 is also encoded by other DNA sequences in this sample. The chain carries TRBV11-3 and TRBJ2-3; tentatively, D is TRBD1 (7 bases). The germline V gene has CDR1 SGHNT and CDR2 YENEEA. This CDR3 region has 14 residues. V was trimmed by 5 bases and J by 1 base, leaving 10 bases between them. CDR3 region: CASSQGGGTDTQYF. The CDR3 DNA is TGTGCCAGCAGCCAGGGGGGAGGCACAGATACGCAGTATTTT.

This clone was detected only once. J is TRBJ2-7 and V is TRBV5-6; TRBD1 might be the D (6 bases). The CDR3 is made up of 13 amino acids. Trimming removed 4 bases from V and 7 bases from J, with 15 bases in between. Germline assignment: CDR1 SGHDT and CDR2 YYEEEE. CDR3 sequence (DNA): TGTGCCAGCAGCAGCACAGGGATGAGGGAGCAGTACTTC. As protein: CASSSTGMREQYF.

The rearrangement uses TRBV30 and TRBJ2-3; D is ambiguous. Germline V gene data show CDR1 as GTSNPN and CDR2 as SVGIG (reference sequence). The germline V and J ends were trimmed by 4 bases and 0 bases, with 8 bases remaining between them. The CDR3 contains 13 residues. The CDR3 loop is CAWTPSSTDTQYF. In DNA form, the CDR3 reads TGTGCCTGGACCCCGTCTAGCACAGATACGCAGTATTTT.

This sequence joins TRBV7-8 and TRBJ2-3; 9 bases map to TRBD2. The CDR3 is made up of 17 amino acids. Looked up from germline, CDR1 is SGHVS and CDR2 is FQNEAQ. The V segment lost 3 bases and the J segment 3 bases; nucleotides outside the gene matches: 10. The CDR3 spells CASSFGGRATLTDTQYF. The CDR3 DNA sequence: TGTGCCAGCAGCTTTGGCGGGAGGGCCACTTTGACAGATACGCAGTATTTT.

The chain couples TRBV7-9 to TRBJ1-2; 10 bases line up with TRBD1. CDR3 length: 14 amino acids. Germline values: CDR1 SEHNR, CDR2 FQNEAQ (reference sequence). Germline trimming cut 3 bases from V and 7 bases from J; bases unmatched to any gene: 5. The CDR3 region is CASSFPGTGVGYTF. In DNA, the CDR3 is TGTGCCAGCAGCTTCCCCGGGACAGGGGTTGGCTACACCTTC.

The J gene is TRBJ1-4, the V gene TRBV4-1; D may be TRBD1 (5 bases). The V and J ends lost 3 bases and 8 bases respectively, with 31 bases between them. This CDR3 is 20 amino acids long. Germline V gene lookup returns CDR1 MGHRA and CDR2 YSYEKL. CDR3 in amino acids: CASSHPPGGSHRNGGEKLFF. The CDR3 nucleotides are TGCGCCAGCAGCCACCCCCCCGGGGGGAGCCACCGAAATGGGGGAGAAAAACTGTTTTTT.

The chain links TRBV2 to TRBJ2-7, with D unresolved. Trimming left V 1 base short and J 0 bases short, with 10 bases between. CDR1 SNHLY and CDR2 FYNNEI come from the germline V gene. This CDR3 has 15 amino acids. In DNA form, the CDR3 reads TGTGCCAGCAGTGAAGACCTCCTACCCTCCTACGAGCAGTACTTC. Translation: CASSEDLLPSYEQYF.

The chain employs TRBV28 and TRBJ2-7; 8 bases are a match to TRBD2. CDR1 is MDHEN and CDR2 is SYDVKM in the germline V gene. V shed 5 bases and J 6 bases; nucleotides not matched to a gene: 9. The CDR3 length is 14 residues. The CDR3 is CASSGGGRNPEQYF. The CDR3 bases are TGTGCCAGCAGTGGGGGCGGGAGGAATCCCGAGCAGTACTTC.

The genes are TRBV7-2 and TRBJ2-7; no clear D. Between the trimmed V and J ends, which lost 2 bases and 2 bases, there was a span of 13 bases. The CDR3 is 15 amino acids. The germline V gene has CDR1 SGHTA and CDR2 FQGNSA. The DNA of the CDR3 is TGTGCCAGCAGCTTAAACGGGCCCGCCCCCTACGAGCAGTACTTC. Translation gives CASSLNGPAPYEQYF.

This chain joins TRBV28 and TRBJ1-1; D unclear. Between the trimmed V and J ends, which lost 2 bases and 1 base, there was a span of 8 bases. Germline assignment: CDR1 MDHEN and CDR2 SYDVKM. The CDR3 sequence is 14 residues long. The CDR3 DNA sequence: TGTGCCAGCAGTTTAACACGGACGAACACTGAAGCTTTCTTT. As protein: CASSLTRTNTEAFF.

Regarding this clone: The sample carries other DNA sequences with the same CDR3. This chain's CDR3 is CASSIGTSGSTDTQYF. The CDR3 nucleotides read TGCGCCAGCAGCATAGGGACTAGCGGTAGCACAGATACGCAGTATTTT. The chain is built from TRBV5-1 and TRBJ2-3, with 11 bases aligning to TRBD2. The CDR3 sequence is 16 residues long. CDR1 and CDR2 (germline): SGHRS, YFSETQ. V lost 4 bases and J lost 0; bases outside the gene matches: 4.

The chain links TRBV30 to TRBJ1-6, with 7 nucleotides matching TRBD1. This CDR3 contains 14 residues. The junction had 3 bases not matched to a gene; V was cut back by 0 bases and J by 7 bases. The germline V gene has CDR1 GTSNPN and CDR2 SVGIG (reference sequence). The CDR3 region is CAWSVQGRNSPLHF. CDR3 nucleotides: TGTGCCTGGAGTGTACAGGGGAGGAATTCACCCCTCCACTTT.

The CDR3 nucleotides read TGCAGCTCGAGGGCAGACTATGGCTACACCTTC. Amino acid sequence: CSSRADYGYTF. The chain joins TRBV29-1 to TRBJ1-2; D is unresolved. The CDR3 totals 11 residues. Germline-derived CDR1 and CDR2 are SQVTM and ANQGSEA. Trimming took off 8 bases at V and 3 bases at J, with 10 bases between the two ends.

The V and J genes are TRBV7-8 and TRBJ2-5, with 10 bases that match TRBD2. The germline CDR1 and CDR2 sequences are SGHVS and FQNEAQ. The length of the CDR3 is 16 residues. V lost 1 base, J lost 1 base, and 3 bases stayed unmatched. The CDR3 here is CASSLGTSGAQETQYF. As DNA, the CDR3 is TGTGCCAGCAGCTTAGGAACTAGCGGGGCCCAAGAGACCCAGTACTTC.

The rearrangement uses TRBV29-1 and TRBJ2-1; 9 bases match TRBD1. With 3 bases clipped from V and 4 bases from J, the junction kept 4 bases outside the gene matches. The germline V gene has CDR1 SQVTM and CDR2 ANQGSEA. The CDR3 extends over 14 amino acids. For the CDR3, the DNA is TGCAGCGTTGACCGGACAGGGGTGTACAATGAGCAGTTCTTC. This sequence encodes CSVDRTGVYNEQFF.

The V call is TRBV5-8, the J call TRBJ2-1; TRBD1 agrees at 8 bases. V was clipped by 2 bases and J by 9 bases; unmatched bases: 10. CDR3 length: 15 residues. Germline V gives CDR1 SGHTS, CDR2 YDEGEE. CDR3 residues: CASSLLTRTGIEQFF. CDR3 DNA: TGTGCCAGCAGCTTACTCACTCGGACAGGGATTGAGCAGTTCTTC.

CDR3 in amino acids: CASSLVSSGIGSTDTQYF. The CDR3 DNA follows: TGTGCCAGCAGCTTGGTGTCTAGCGGGATAGGTAGCACAGATACGCAGTATTTT. This chain links TRBV5-5 with TRBJ2-3, with 9 bases identical to TRBD2. The germline V gene encodes CDR1 SGHKS and CDR2 YYEKEE (reference sequence). Losses at the gene ends were 0 bases for V and 0 bases for J; bases not matched to a gene: 8. The CDR3 is 18 amino acids. Supplemented by reference TRBV5-5 and TRBJ2-3, the full variable domain reads DAGVTQSPTHLIKTRGQQVTLRCSPISGHKSVSWYQQVLGQGPQFIFQYYEKEERGRGNFPDRFSARQFPNYSSELNVNALLLGDSALYLCASSLVSSGIGSTDTQYFGPGTRLTVL.

The gene calls are TRBV5-1 and TRBJ1-4; TRBD1 matches at 11 bases. The V gene's germline CDR1 is SGHRS and CDR2 YFSETQ. The CDR3 spans 16 residues. The V segment lost 4 bases and the J segment 7 bases; nucleotides outside the gene matches: 9. The CDR3 protein is CASSDRGTGGSEKLFF. The DNA of the CDR3 is TGCGCCAGCAGCGACCGTGGGACAGGGGGAAGTGAAAAACTGTTTTTT.

Turning to this clone: This sample also contains other DNA sequences that code for the same CDR3. The chain joins TRBV4-1 to TRBJ2-1; 14 bases are a match to TRBD2. The V gene end was trimmed by 1 base and the J gene end by 1 base; junction bases not matched to a gene: 0. Germline CDR1 and CDR2: MGHRA and YSYEKL. The CDR3 has 17 residues. The CDR3, as DNA: TGCGCCAGCAGCCAAGGGACTAGCGGGGGGTCCTACAATGAGCAGTTCTTC. Amino acid sequence: CASSQGTSGGSYNEQFF.

This clone was picked up one time. This chain joins TRBV11-3 and TRBJ2-5; D is undetermined. V was cut by 0 bases and J by 1 base, with 9 bases left in between. Germline-derived CDR1 and CDR2 are SGHNT and YENEEA. The CDR3 contains 15 residues. The CDR3 here is CASSLEGGTQETQYF. The CDR3 region has the DNA TGTGCCAGCAGCTTAGAAGGTGGAACCCAAGAGACCCAGTACTTC.

The chain recombines TRBV9 with TRBJ2-1; D ambiguous. CDR1 is SGDLS and CDR2 is YYNGEE in the germline V gene. The V end was cut by 1 base, the J end by 3 bases, with 5 bases between. CDR3 size: 13 residues. The CDR3 spells CASSVRVYNEQFF. The CDR3 DNA follows: TGTGCCAGCAGCGTAAGGGTCTACAATGAGCAGTTCTTC.

Comments on this clone: Other DNA sequences from this sample encode an identical CDR3 as well. J is TRBJ1-1 and V is TRBV19; D unresolved. CDR3 length equals 12 residues. The germline CDR1 and CDR2 sequences are LNHDA and SQIVND (reference sequence). V was clipped by 2 bases and J by 1 base, with 2 bases between them. CDR3 loop: CASSIRNTEAFF. The CDR3 DNA reads as TGTGCCAGTAGTATAAGGAACACTGAAGCTTTCTTT.

Only one count was recorded for this clone. The chain combines TRBV6-6 with TRBJ2-3; a weak D match, TRBD2 (5 bases). CDR3 size: 13 residues. V lost 7 bases and J 0 bases, leaving 8 bases between the germline ends. Germline CDR1 is MNHNY and CDR2 is SVGAGI (reference sequence). CDR3 nucleotides: TGTGCCAGCACCCCGGGAAGCACAGATACGCAGTATTTT. Residues: CASTPGSTDTQYF.

V is TRBV6-4 and J is TRBJ2-7; no clear D. The CDR3 runs to 13 residues. V lost 4 bases and J lost 0, with 7 bases in between. CDR1 is MRHNA, CDR2 SNTAGT, per germline. CDR3 loop: CASSAGPSYEQYF. CDR3 DNA: TGTGCCAGCAGTGCCGGGCCCTCCTACGAGCAGTACTTC.